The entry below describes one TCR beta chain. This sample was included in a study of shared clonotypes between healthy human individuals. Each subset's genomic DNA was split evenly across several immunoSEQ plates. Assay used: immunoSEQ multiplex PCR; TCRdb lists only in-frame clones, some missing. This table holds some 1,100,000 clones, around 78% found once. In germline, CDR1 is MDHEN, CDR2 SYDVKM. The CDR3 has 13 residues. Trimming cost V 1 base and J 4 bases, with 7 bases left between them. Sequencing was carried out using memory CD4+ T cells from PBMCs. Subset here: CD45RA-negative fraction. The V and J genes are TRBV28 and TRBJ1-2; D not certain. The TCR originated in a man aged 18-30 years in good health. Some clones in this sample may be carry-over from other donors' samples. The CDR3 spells CASSLSPFYGYTF. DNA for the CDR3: TGTGCCAGCAGTTTATCCCCTTTCTATGGCTACACCTTC.